The T cell receptor beta chain under discussion was sequenced for a study of blood T cell repertoires in COVID-19. This CDR3 comprises 10 residues. Germline CDR1 DFQATT, CDR2 SNEGSKA (reference sequence). Clinical history as reported by participants underpinned cohort assignment. TCRdb's table, derived via immunoSEQ multiplex PCR, lists solely in-frame clones and lacks some. This sample has a few hundred thousand clones, with 84% found just once. Material: PBMCs or T cells enriched from blood (not recorded which). The TCR comes from a man aged 45 to 65 who had recovered from COVID-19. The chain has TRBV20-1 and TRBJ2-7; no clear D gene. CDR3 protein: CTVAAHEQYF. The CDR3 DNA is TGCACTGTAGCTGCCCACGAGCAGTACTTC.